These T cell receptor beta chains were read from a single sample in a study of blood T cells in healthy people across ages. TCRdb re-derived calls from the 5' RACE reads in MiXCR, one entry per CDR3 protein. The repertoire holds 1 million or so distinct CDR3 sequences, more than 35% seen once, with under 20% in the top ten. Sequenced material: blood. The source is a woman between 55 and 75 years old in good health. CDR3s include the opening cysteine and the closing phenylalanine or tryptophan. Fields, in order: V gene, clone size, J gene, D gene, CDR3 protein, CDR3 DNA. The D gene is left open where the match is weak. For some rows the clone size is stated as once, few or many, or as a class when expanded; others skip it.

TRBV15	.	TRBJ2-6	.	CATGREDWANVLTF	TGTGCCACCGGCAGAGAGGATTGGGCCAACGTCCTGACTTTC
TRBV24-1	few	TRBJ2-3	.	CATSATDTQYF	TGTGCCACCAGTGCTACAGATACGCAGTATTTT
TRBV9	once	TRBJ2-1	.	CASSVGGFLGNEQFF	TGTGCCAGCAGCGTAGGGGGTTTCTTAGGCAATGAGCAGTTCTTC
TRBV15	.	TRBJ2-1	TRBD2	CATSTSGTSRGNEQFF	TGTGCCACCAGCACGAGTGGGACTAGCCGGGGTAATGAGCAGTTCTTC
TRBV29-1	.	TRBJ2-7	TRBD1	CSFLRGDRHTYEQYF	TGCAGCTTCCTTAGAGGGGACAGGCATACCTACGAGCAGTACTTC
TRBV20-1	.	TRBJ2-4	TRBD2	CSARAAGWGKNIQYF	TGCAGTGCTAGAGCAGCGGGATGGGGAAAAAACATTCAGTACTTC
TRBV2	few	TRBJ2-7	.	CASEGRTSSYEQYF	TGTGCCAGCGAGGGCAGGACAAGCTCCTACGAGCAGTACTTC
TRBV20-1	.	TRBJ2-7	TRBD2	CSASGTSVYEQYF	TGCAGTGCTAGCGGGACTAGCGTTTACGAGCAGTACTTC
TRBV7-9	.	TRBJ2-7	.	CASSLRAGEGGEQYF	TGTGCCAGCAGCTTAAGGGCGGGCGAAGGGGGCGAGCAGTACTTC
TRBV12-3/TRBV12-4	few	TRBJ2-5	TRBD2	CASSLSGDAQETQYF	TGTGCCAGCAGTTTAAGCGGGGATGCCCAAGAGACCCAGTACTTC
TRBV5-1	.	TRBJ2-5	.	CASSSARESGYQETRYF	TGCGCCAGCAGCTCCGCTCGGGAGTCAGGGTACCAAGAGACCCGGTACTTC
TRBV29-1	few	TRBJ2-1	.	CSVARDFGYNEQFF	TGCAGCGTTGCCCGCGACTTCGGATACAATGAGCAGTTCTTC
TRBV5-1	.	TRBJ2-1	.	CASSLRGRDNEQFF	TGCGCCAGCAGCCTTCGGGGCAGGGACAATGAGCAGTTCTTC
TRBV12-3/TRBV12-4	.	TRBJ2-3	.	CASSTGTSWRTGVTDAEYF	TGTGCCAGCAGTACCGGGACATCCTGGCGGACCGGGGTGACAGATGCGGAGTATTTT
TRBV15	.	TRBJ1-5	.	CATSGVAAVNQPQHF	TGTGCCACCAGCGGAGTAGCGGCCGTCAATCAGCCCCAGCATTTT
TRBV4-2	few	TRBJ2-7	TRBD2	CASSHEGLAGGGWYEQYF	TGTGCCAGCAGCCACGAAGGACTAGCGGGAGGGGGGTGGTACGAGCAGTACTTC
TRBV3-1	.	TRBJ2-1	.	CASSQVLGLGNEQFF	TGTGCCAGCAGCCAAGTGCTGGGGCTGGGGAATGAGCAGTTCTTC
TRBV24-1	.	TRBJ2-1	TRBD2	CATSEAGAENNEQFF	TGTGCCACCAGTGAAGCGGGAGCAGAGAACAATGAGCAGTTCTTC
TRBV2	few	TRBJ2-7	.	CASSGNSGYEQYF	TGTGCCAGCAGTGGAAATTCTGGCTACGAGCAGTACTTC
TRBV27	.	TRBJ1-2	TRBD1	CASSAWDRVSGYTF	TGTGCCAGCAGTGCGTGGGACAGGGTATCCGGCTACACCTTC
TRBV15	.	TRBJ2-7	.	CATSRAVGHAYEQYF	TGTGCCACCAGCAGAGCAGTGGGCCATGCCTACGAGCAGTACTTC
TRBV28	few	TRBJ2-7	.	CATLFGEQYF	TGTGCCACCTTATTCGGCGAGCAGTACTTC
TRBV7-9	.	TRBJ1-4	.	CASSLAQGTNEKLFF	TGTGCCAGCAGCTTAGCTCAGGGGACTAATGAAAAACTGTTTTTT
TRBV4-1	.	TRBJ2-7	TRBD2	CASSQDLAGAYNEQYF	TGCGCCAGCAGCCAAGATCTAGCGGGAGCGTACAATGAGCAGTACTTC
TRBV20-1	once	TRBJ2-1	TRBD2	CTRRDTGPGGSYNEQFF	TGCACCCGGCGGGACACCGGGCCGGGAGGGTCCTACAATGAGCAGTTCTTC
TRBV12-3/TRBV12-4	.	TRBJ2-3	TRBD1	CASAPGGADLGTGTDTQYF	TGTGCCAGCGCCCCAGGGGGCGCGGATCTAGGCACTGGCACAGATACGCAGTATTTT
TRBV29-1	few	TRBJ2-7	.	CSARTAEIQSYEQYF	TGCAGCGCCCGGACAGCAGAGATACAGTCCTACGAGCAGTACTTC
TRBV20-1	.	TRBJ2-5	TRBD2	CSASGTSGGSQETQYF	TGCAGTGCTTCCGGGACTAGCGGGGGGTCCCAAGAGACCCAGTACTTC
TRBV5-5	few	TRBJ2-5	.	CASSLVDRIETQYF	TGTGCCAGCAGCTTGGTCGACAGGATAGAGACCCAGTACTTC
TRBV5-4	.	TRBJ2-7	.	CASSRQDYYEQYF	TGTGCCAGCAGCCGACAGGACTACTACGAGCAGTACTTC
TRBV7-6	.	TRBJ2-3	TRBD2	CASSPMISGMGASTDTQYF	TGTGCCAGCAGCCCCATGATTAGCGGGATGGGGGCCTCCACAGATACGCAGTATTTT
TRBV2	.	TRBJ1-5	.	CASIRDVCQPQHF	TGTGCCAGCATCCGGGACGTATGCCAGCCCCAGCATTTT
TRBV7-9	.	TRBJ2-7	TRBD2	CACSSGSSYEQYF	TGTGCCTGCTCGAGCGGGAGTTCCTACGAGCAGTACTTC
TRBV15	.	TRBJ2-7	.	CATSSPIGPRMYNEQYF	TGTGCCACCAGCAGTCCTATAGGACCGCGCATGTACAATGAGCAGTACTTC
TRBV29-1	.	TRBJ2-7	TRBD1	CSVEGRDRGLYEQYF	TGCAGCGTTGAAGGTAGGGACAGGGGGCTGTACGAGCAGTACTTC
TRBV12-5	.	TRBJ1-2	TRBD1	CASGLVQGTGPRTNYGYTF	TGTGCTAGTGGTTTGGTACAAGGGACAGGGCCTAGAACTAACTATGGCTACACCTTC
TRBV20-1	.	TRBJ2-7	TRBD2	CSALSGTIYEQYF	TGCAGTGCCCTATCCGGGACTATCTACGAGCAGTACTTC
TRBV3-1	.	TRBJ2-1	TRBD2	CASSQDFSGTGYNEQFF	TGTGCCAGCAGCCAAGATTTTAGCGGGACGGGATACAATGAGCAGTTCTTC
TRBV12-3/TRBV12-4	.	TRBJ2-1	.	CASSPIGLANNEQFF	TGTGCCAGCAGCCCAATTGGTCTAGCAAACAATGAGCAGTTCTTC
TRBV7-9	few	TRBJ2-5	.	CASSAGQIQETQYF	TGTGCCAGCAGCGCGGGCCAGATCCAAGAGACCCAGTACTTC
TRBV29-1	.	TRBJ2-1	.	CSVGWRWGPRPSDEQFF	TGCAGCGTTGGGTGGAGATGGGGACCTCGGCCCTCGGATGAGCAGTTCTTC
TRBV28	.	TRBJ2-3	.	CASSLIGGGEDTQYF	TGTGCCAGCAGTTTGATAGGCGGCGGAGAAGATACGCAGTATTTT
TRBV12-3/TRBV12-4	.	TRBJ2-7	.	CASSLADLEYNEQYF	TGTGCCAGCAGTTTAGCGGACCTAGAATACAATGAGCAGTACTTC
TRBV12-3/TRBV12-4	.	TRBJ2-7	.	CANIPFVEQYF	TGTGCCAACATCCCTTTCGTCGAGCAGTACTTC
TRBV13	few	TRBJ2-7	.	CASSSGPLEQYF	TGTGCCAGCAGCTCCGGGCCTCTTGAGCAGTACTTC
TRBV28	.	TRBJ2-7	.	CASSFQGLGEQYF	TGTGCCAGCAGTTTTCAGGGTCTGGGCGAGCAGTACTTC
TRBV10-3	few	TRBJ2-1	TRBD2	CAISDQGLAGINEQFF	TGTGCCATCAGTGACCAGGGACTAGCGGGAATCAATGAGCAGTTCTTC
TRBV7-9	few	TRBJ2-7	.	CATKQGGGYEQYF	TGTGCTACGAAACAGGGGGGGGGATACGAGCAGTACTTC
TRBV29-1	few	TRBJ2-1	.	CSVGDSYNEQFF	TGCAGCGTTGGAGACAGCTACAATGAGCAGTTCTTC
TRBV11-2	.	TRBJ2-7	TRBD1	CASRGQGEGNEQYF	TGTGCCAGCAGAGGACAGGGAGAGGGCAATGAGCAGTACTTC
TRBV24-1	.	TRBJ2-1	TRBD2	CATSDLGDTSDEQFF	TGTGCCACCAGTGATTTAGGCGACACTAGCGACGAGCAGTTCTTC
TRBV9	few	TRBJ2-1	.	CASSALRGTGNEQFF	TGTGCCAGCAGCGCCCTCCGAGGGACGGGCAATGAGCAGTTCTTC
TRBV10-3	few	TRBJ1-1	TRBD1	CAISEHRGQAEAFF	TGTGCCATCAGTGAACACAGGGGGCAAGCTGAAGCTTTCTTT
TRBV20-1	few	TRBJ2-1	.	CSALPGLPLPYNEQFF	TGCAGTGCCTTACCGGGACTCCCTCTACCCTACAATGAGCAGTTCTTC
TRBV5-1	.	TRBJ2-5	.	CASSVEGGQGTQYF	TGCGCCAGCAGCGTGGAGGGAGGCCAAGGGACCCAGTACTTC
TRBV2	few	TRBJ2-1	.	CASITRNEQFF	TGTGCCAGCATTACTCGTAATGAGCAGTTCTTC
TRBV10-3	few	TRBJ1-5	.	CASRAAGSNQPQHF	TGTGCCTCCCGGGCGGCCGGGAGCAATCAGCCCCAGCATTTT
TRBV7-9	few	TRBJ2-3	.	CASSPPGVDSGTQYF	TGTGCCAGCAGCCCCCCGGGGGTCGATTCCGGCACGCAGTATTTT